This TCR beta chain was captured in a study of T-cell reconstitution after alpha-beta-depleted transplantation in children. This clonotype was counted between two and nine times. What it recognizes is unknown. Study results and caveats: Surviving recipient T cells and thymic progenitors produced the high day-60 TCRbeta diversity seen in some patients. Fresh T-cell production supplied most of the T-cell counts and diversity seen one year after transplant. Approximately two months post-transplant, alpha-beta T cells reportedly originated from several hundred expanded graft clones.

The CDR3 totals 14 residues. V was shortened by 0 bases and J by 4 bases, with 8 bases between the two germline ends. Per germline, CDR1 SGHRS and CDR2 YFSETQ. Using unique molecular identifiers, the investigators prepared the TCRbeta library. TCRdb reprocessed the PCR reads via MiXCR and lists one record per CDR3 protein. The sample has about 200,000 distinct CDR3 sequences, about 15% seen once; the top ten hold 35% to 50%. This clonotype was sampled from a male patient aged 2 to 9 who had a stem cell transplant for acute lymphoblastic leukemia, so the T cells may come from the graft donor. This sample comprised PBMCs, mostly from graft donor cells, obtained 360 days after TCRalphabeta/CD19-depleted stem cell transplant. The chain recombines TRBV5-1 with TRBJ1-3; no clear D gene. The CDR3 DNA sequence: TGCGCCAGCAGCTTGGACGGGGAAGGAAACACCATATATTTT. It yields the protein CASSLDGEGNTIYF.